This T cell receptor beta chain derives from a study of cytomegalovirus exposure and HLA in healthy donors. CDR3 length: 13 residues. Germline CDR1 is KGHSH and CDR2 is LQKENI. Deletions cut 5 bases from V and 1 base from J, with 8 bases between. The study, taken as a whole, reports: Analyzed later, most CMV-associated TCR beta chains appeared HLA-restricted. CMV serostatus alone was available as immune exposure information.

Donors showed nominal health when sampled, although they likely had unrecorded immune exposures. About this clone itself: Antigen unknown.

PCR was performed using 60 Vbeta and 13 Jbeta primers. Using immunoSEQ multiplex PCR, the repertoire was profiled, and TCRdb retains in-frame clones only, with some absent. The sample carries roughly 92,000 clones, roughly 8.2% recorded once. The clonotype was recovered from a man in his forties or fifties in good health and CMV-seronegative. The chain links TRBV18 to TRBJ1-1; D is perhaps TRBD1 (5 bases). The sequenced sample was PBMCs. CDR3 bases: TGTGCCAGCTCAAATGACAGGAACACTGAAGCTTTCTTT. It specifies CASSNDRNTEAFF.